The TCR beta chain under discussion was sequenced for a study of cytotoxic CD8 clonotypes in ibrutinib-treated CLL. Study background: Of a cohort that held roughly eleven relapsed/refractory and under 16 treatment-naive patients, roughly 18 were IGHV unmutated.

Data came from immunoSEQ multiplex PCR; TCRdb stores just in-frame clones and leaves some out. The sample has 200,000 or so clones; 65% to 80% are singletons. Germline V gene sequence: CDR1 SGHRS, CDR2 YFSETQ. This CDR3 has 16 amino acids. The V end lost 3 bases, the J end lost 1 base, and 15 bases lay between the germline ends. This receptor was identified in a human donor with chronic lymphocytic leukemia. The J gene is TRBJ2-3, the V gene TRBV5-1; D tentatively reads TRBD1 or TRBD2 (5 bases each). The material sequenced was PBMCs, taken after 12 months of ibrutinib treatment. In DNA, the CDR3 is TGCGCCAGCAGCTCCGGGACGGGGTACGGCACAGATACGCAGTATTTT. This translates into CASSSGTGYGTDTQYF. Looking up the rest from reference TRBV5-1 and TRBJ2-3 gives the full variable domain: KAGVTQTPRYLIKTRGQQVTLSCSPISGHRSVSWYQQTPGQGLQFLFEYFSETQRNKGNFPGRFSGRQFSNSRSEMNVSTLELGDSALYLCASSSGTGYGTDTQYFGPGTRLTVL.